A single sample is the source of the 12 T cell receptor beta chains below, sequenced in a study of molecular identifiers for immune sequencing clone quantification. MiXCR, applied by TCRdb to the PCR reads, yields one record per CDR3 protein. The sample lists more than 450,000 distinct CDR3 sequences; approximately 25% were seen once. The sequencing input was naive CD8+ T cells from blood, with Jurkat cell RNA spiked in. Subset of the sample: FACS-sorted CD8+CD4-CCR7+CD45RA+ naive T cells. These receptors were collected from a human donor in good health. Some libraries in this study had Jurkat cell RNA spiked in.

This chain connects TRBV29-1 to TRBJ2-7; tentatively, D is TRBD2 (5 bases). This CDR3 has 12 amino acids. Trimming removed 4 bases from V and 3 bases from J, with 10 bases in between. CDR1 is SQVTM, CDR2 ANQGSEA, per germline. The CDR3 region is CSVGLTLYEQYF. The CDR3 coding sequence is TGCAGCGTTGGACTAACACTCTACGAGCAGTACTTC.

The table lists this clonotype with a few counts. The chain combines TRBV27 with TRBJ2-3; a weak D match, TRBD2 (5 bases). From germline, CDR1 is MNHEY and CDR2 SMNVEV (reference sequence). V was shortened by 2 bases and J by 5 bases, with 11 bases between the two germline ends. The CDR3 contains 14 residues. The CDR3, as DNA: TGTGCCAGCAGTTTAGGGCTAGCCCAAGATACGCAGTATTTT. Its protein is CASSLGLAQDTQYF.

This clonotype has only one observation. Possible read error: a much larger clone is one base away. The CDR3 sequence: CASSFLGGQAYEQYF. The CDR3 DNA follows: TGTGCCAGCAGTTTCCTCGGGGGACAGGCCTACGAGCAGTACTTC. The chain has TRBV27 and TRBJ2-7, with 8 bases identical to TRBD1. Germline assignment: CDR1 MNHEY and CDR2 SMNVEV (reference sequence). This CDR3 has 15 amino acids. V was pared by 3 bases and J by 2 bases, with 6 bases of the junction left unmatched.

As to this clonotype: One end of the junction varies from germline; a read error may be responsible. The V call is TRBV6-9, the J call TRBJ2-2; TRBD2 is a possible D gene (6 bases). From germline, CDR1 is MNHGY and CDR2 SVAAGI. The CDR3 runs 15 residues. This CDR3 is CASRALGGGTWELFF. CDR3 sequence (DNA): TGTGCCAGCAGGGCATTGGGGGGTGGCACCTGGGAGCTGTTTTTT.

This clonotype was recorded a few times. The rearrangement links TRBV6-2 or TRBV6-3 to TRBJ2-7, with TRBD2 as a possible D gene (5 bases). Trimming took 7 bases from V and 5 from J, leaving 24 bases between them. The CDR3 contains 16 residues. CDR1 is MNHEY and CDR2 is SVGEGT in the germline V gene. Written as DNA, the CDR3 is TGTGCCAGCACACACGGGCTTGAGGGAGTCGACCACGAGCAGTACTTC. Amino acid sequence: CASTHGLEGVDHEQYF.

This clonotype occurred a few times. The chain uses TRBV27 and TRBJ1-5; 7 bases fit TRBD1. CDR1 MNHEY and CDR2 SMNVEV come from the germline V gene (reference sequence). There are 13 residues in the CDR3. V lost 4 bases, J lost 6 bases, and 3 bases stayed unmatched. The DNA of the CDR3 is TGTGCCAGCAGTTCTTCAGGGGGTCAGCCCCAGCATTTT. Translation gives CASSSSGGQPQHF.

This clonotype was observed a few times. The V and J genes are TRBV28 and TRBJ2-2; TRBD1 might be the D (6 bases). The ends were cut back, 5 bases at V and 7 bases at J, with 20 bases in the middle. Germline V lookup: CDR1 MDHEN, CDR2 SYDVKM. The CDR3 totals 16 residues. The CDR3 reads CASSLGIQGTGGELFF. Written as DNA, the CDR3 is TGTGCCAGCAGTCTAGGAATACAGGGTACGGGCGGGGAGCTGTTTTTT.

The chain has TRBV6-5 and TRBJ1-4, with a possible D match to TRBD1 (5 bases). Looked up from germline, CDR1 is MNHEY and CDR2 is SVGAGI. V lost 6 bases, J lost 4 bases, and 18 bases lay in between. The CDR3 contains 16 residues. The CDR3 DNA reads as TGTGCCAGCAGGCGAAAAACCGTGACAGTTAATGAAAAACTGTTTTTT. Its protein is CASRRKTVTVNEKLFF.

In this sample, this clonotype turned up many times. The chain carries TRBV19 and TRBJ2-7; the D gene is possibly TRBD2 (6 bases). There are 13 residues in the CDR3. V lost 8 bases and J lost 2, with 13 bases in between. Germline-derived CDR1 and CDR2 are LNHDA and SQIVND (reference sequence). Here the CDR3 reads CASAPGDAYEQYF. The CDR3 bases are TGTGCCAGTGCCCCGGGGGATGCCTACGAGCAGTACTTC.

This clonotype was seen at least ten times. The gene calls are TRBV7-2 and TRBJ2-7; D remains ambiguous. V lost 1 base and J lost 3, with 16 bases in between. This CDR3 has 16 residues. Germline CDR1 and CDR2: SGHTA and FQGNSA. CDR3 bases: TGTGCCAGCAGCTTAGGAGGCGCCCGAACTTTCTACGAGCAGTACTTC. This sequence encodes CASSLGGARTFYEQYF.

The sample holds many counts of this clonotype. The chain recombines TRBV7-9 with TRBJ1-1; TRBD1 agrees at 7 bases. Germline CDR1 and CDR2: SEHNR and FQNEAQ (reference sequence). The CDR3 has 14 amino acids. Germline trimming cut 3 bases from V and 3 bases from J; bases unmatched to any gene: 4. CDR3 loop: CASSFTGEHTEAFF. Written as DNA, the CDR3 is TGTGCCAGCAGCTTCACAGGGGAGCACACTGAAGCTTTCTTT.

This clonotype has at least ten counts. DNA for the CDR3: TGTGCCAGCAGCTTAAATAGATTCGGCCGCAATCAGCCCCAGCATTTT. Its protein is CASSLNRFGRNQPQHF. V gene TRBV7-8 combines with J gene TRBJ1-5; D uncertain. The CDR3 is made up of 16 amino acids. The V gene's germline CDR1 is SGHVS and CDR2 FQNEAQ. With 2 bases removed from V and 2 bases from J, the gap between germline ends came to 13 bases. Drawing the rest from reference TRBV7-8 and TRBJ1-5, the complete variable domain is GAGVSQSPRYKVAKRGQDVALRCDPISGHVSLFWYQQALGQGPEFLTYFQNEAQLDKSGLPSDRFFAERPEGSVSTLKIQRTQQEDSAVYLCASSLNRFGRNQPQHFGDGTRLSIL.